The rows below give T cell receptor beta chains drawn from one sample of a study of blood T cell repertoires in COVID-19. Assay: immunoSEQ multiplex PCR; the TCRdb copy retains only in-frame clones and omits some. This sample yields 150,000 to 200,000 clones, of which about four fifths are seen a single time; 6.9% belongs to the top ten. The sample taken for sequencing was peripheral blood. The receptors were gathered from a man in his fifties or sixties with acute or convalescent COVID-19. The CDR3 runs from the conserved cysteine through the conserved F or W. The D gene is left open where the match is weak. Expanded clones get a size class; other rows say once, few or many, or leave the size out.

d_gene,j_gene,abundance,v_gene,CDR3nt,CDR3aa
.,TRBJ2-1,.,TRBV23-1,TGCGCCAGCAGTCAATCGGGCGACAATGAGCAGTTCTTC,CASSQSGDNEQFF
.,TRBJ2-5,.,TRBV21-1,TGTGCCAGCAGCAAAGCTCCGGAGGGACCAGAGACCCAGTACTTC,CASSKAPEGPETQYF
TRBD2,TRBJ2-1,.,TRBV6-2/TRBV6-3,TGTGCCAGCAGTTACCCCGGACTAGCGTTCTTC,CASSYPGLAFF
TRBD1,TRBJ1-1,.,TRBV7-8,TGTGCCAGCAGCTCTCCTATACAGGGGATAAGGACTGAAGCTTTCTTT,CASSSPIQGIRTEAFF
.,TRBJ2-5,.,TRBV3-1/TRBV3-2,TGTGCCAGCAGCCTGGGACACCGACAAGAAGAGACCCAGTACTTC,CASSLGHRQEETQYF
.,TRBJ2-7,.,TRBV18,TGTGCCAGCTCACCCAGCTCCTACGAGCAGTACTTC,CASSPSSYEQYF
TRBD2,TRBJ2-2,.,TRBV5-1,TGCGCCAGCAGCTTGAAAGCGGGGTCGGGGGAGCTGTTTTTT,CASSLKAGSGELFF
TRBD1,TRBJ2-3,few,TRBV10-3,TGTGCCATCAGTGCCGGACAGGGGGGACCAGATACGCAGTATTTT,CAISAGQGGPDTQYF
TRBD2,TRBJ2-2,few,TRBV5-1,TGCGCCAGCAGCTTGGGGTTCCAAGCGGGAGGGCCCCACACCGGGGAGCTGTTTTTT,CASSLGFQAGGPHTGELFF
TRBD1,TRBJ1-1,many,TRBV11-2,TGTGCCAGCAGCTTAGTCCCAGGGGGGTTCTTT,CASSLVPGGFF
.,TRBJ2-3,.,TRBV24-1,TGTGCCACCAGTGACCCCGGCACAGATACGCAGTATTTT,CATSDPGTDTQYF
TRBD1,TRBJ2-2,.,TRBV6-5,TGTGCCAGCAGCTCCGGACAGGGTGGCGCCGGGGAGCTGTTTTTT,CASSSGQGGAGELFF
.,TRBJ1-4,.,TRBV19,TGTGCCAGTAGTATCTTCGGGGTAACTAATGAAAAACTGTTTTTT,CASSIFGVTNEKLFF
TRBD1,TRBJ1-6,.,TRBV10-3,TGTGCCATCAGGCAGGACAGGGAGGACAATTCACCCCTCCACTTT,CAIRQDREDNSPLHF
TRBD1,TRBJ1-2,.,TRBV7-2,TGTGCCAGCAGCTTAGTCAGGGGGGACTATGGCTACACCTTC,CASSLVRGDYGYTF
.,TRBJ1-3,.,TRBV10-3,TGTGCCATCAGTGAGTCGAGTGCGGTCAGGGGCGTTGGAAACACCATATATTTT,CAISESSAVRGVGNTIYF
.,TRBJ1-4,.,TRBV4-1,TGCGCCAGCAAAACAATAGGGAGGGGTGAAAAACTGTTTTTT,CASKTIGRGEKLFF
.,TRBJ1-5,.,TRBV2,TGTGCCAGCCGGGGGGCGATGTGGCCCCAGCATTTT,CASRGAMWPQHF
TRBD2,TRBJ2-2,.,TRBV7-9,TGTGCCAGCAGCAGAGGACTAGCGGGAGCGAACACCGGGGAGCTGTTTTTT,CASSRGLAGANTGELFF
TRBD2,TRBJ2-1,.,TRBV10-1,TGCGCCAGCAGTGGGAGGACTAGCTATCCCTCCTACAATGAGCAGTTCTTC,CASSGRTSYPSYNEQFF
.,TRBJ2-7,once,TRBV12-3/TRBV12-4,TGTGCCAGCAGTTCCTCCGAGTACGAGCAGTACTTC,CASSSSEYEQYF
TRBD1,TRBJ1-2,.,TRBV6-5,TGTGCCAGCAGTTCCCCGGGACAGGGATCGAGAGGCTACACCTTC,CASSSPGQGSRGYTF
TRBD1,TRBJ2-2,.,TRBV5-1,TGCGCCAGCACCAAGACAGGGGGTTACACCGGGGAGCTGTTTTTT,CASTKTGGYTGELFF
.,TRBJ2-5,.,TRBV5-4,TGTGCCAGCAGCCGCGGGGGCCCGCAAGAGACCCAGTACTTC,CASSRGGPQETQYF
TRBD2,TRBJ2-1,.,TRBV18,TGTGCCAGCTCACCCCAGCGGGGCGGTGCCAATGAGCAGTTCTTC,CASSPQRGGANEQFF
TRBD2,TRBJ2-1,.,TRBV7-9,TGTGCCAGCAGCTTCCGAAGCGGGAGTATAGATGAGCAGTTCTTC,CASSFRSGSIDEQFF
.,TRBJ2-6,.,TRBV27,TGTGCCAGCAGTATACGAATGCATACAGGGCGGTGGGCCAACGTCCTGACTTTC,CASSIRMHTGRWANVLTF
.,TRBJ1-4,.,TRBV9,TGTGCCAGCAGCGTAGAAGACTCTAATGAAAAACTGTTTTTT,CASSVEDSNEKLFF
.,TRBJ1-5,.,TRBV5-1,TGCGCCAGCAGCTTGGAGTCCTATAAAGTCTCCACGACACCAACTAGCAATCAGCCCCAGCATTTT,CASSLESYKVSTTPTSNQPQHF
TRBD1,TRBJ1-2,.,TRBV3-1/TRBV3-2,TGTGCCAGCAGCCAAGTTGGACAGGACTATGGCTACACCTTC,CASSQVGQDYGYTF
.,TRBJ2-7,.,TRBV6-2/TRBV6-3,TGTGCCAGCAGCTACTCCAGTTCCGAGCAGTACTTC,CASSYSSSEQYF
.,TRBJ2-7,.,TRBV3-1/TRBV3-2,TGTGCCAGCAGCCAAGGGCGGTTCTCCTACGAGCAGTACTTC,CASSQGRFSYEQYF
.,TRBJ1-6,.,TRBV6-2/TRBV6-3,TGTGCCAGCAGTTACTTCACATCTTCACCCCTCCACTTT,CASSYFTSSPLHF
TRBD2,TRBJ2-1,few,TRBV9,TGTGCCAGCAGCGTAGAAGGACTAGCGGGGGGGAGATCGTACAATGAGCAGTTCTTC,CASSVEGLAGGRSYNEQFF
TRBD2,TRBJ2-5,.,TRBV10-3,TGTGCCACCTCCCCAACGGGGGGAGCTCGTACGAGCGAGACCCAGTACTTC,CATSPTGGARTSETQYF
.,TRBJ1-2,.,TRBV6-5,TGTGCCAGCAGTTATAACCCGGGAATCTATGGCTACACCTTC,CASSYNPGIYGYTF
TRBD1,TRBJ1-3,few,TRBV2,TGTGCCAGCAGCCTGGGACAGGGGTTTGGAAACACCATATATTTT,CASSLGQGFGNTIYF
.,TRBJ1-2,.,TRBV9,TGTGCCAGCAGCCCCCAGGGCGGCGGCTACACCTTC,CASSPQGGGYTF
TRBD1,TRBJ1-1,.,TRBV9,TGTGCCAGCAGCCGACAGGGGTCGAACACTGAAGCTTTCTTT,CASSRQGSNTEAFF
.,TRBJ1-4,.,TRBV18,TGTGCCAGCTCACCAGAGTGGGGCTCAACTAATGAAAAACTGTTTTTT,CASSPEWGSTNEKLFF
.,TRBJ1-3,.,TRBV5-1,TGCGCCAGCAGCCCGCAGGGTTTCTCTGGAAACACCATATATTTT,CASSPQGFSGNTIYF
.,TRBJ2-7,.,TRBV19,TGTGCCAGTAGTATAACAGGGTCCTACGAGCAGTACTTC,CASSITGSYEQYF
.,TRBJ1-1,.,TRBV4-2,TGTGCCAGCAGCCAAGAACGGGGTGGAAGCGCTGAAGCTTTCTTT,CASSQERGGSAEAFF
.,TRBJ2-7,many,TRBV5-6,TGTGCCAGCAGCCGGCGGGCAGCGAGCTCCTACGAGCAGTACTTC,CASSRRAASSYEQYF